What follows are 14 T cell receptor beta chains derived from one specimen sequenced in a study of T-cell reconstitution after alpha-beta-depleted transplantation in children. Preparing the TCRbeta library involved the use of unique molecular identifiers. One entry per CDR3 protein, called by TCRdb with MiXCR from the PCR reads. The table lists some 550,000 distinct CDR3 sequences, 23% of them singletons. The sequencing used PBMCs, mostly from graft donor cells, collected 360 days after TCRalphabeta/CD19-depleted stem cell transplant. The source of these receptors is a boy in the first two years of life who had a stem cell transplant for acute myeloid leukemia, so the T cells may come from the graft donor.

Only a few counts were recorded for this clonotype. The gene calls are TRBV2 and TRBJ2-7; no definite D call. V shed 0 bases and J shed 10 bases, with 10 bases lying between them. The germline V gene has CDR1 SNHLY and CDR2 FYNNEI. The CDR3 runs to 12 residues. CDR3 in amino acids: CASSEAGPLQYF. In DNA, the CDR3 is TGTGCCAGCAGTGAAGCGGGTCCACTTCAGTACTTC.

This clonotype was counted ten times or more. The rearrangement uses TRBV28 and TRBJ2-4; possibly TRBD2 for D (5 bases). Looked up from germline, CDR1 is MDHEN and CDR2 is SYDVKM. Between the trimmed V and J ends, which lost 4 bases and 8 bases, there was a span of 18 bases. CDR3 size: 15 residues. CDR3 DNA sequence: TGTGCCAGCAGTTCCCCTCCCGCAGGAGGTTACATTCAGTACTTC. It is translated as CASSSPPAGGYIQYF.

This clonotype was counted ten times or more. J is TRBJ2-1 and V is TRBV6-2 or TRBV6-3, with D possibly being TRBD1 (6 bases). Trimming stripped 4 bases from V and 6 bases from J, with 7 bases between. The CDR3 runs to 12 residues. Germline lookup yields CDR1 MNHEY and CDR2 SVGEGT. The CDR3 DNA sequence: TGTGCCAGCAGTTTACAGGGCAATGAGCAGTTCTTC. This gives the protein CASSLQGNEQFF.

The V call is TRBV6-5, the J call TRBJ2-2; D unclear. The V gene's germline CDR1 is MNHEY and CDR2 SVGAGI. V shed 0 bases and J shed 8 bases, with 10 bases lying between them. The CDR3 length is 14 residues. DNA of the CDR3: TGTGCCAGCAGTTACTCGGCTAGGGAAGGGGAGCTGTTTTTT. This gives the protein CASSYSAREGELFF.

This clonotype was recorded at least ten times. V is TRBV5-1 and J is TRBJ2-2; D might be TRBD1 or TRBD2, each matching 5 bases. Trimming stripped 2 bases from V and 3 bases from J, with 8 bases between. The germline V gene encodes CDR1 SGHRS and CDR2 YFSETQ. CDR3 length equals 14 residues. The CDR3 region has the DNA TGCGCCAGCAGCTTATTGGGGGACACCGGGGAGCTGTTTTTT. This codes for CASSLLGDTGELFF. Supplemented by reference TRBV5-1 and TRBJ2-2, the full variable domain reads KAGVTQTPRYLIKTRGQQVTLSCSPISGHRSVSWYQQTPGQGLQFLFEYFSETQRNKGNFPGRFSGRQFSNSRSEMNVSTLELGDSALYLCASSLLGDTGELFFGEGSRLTVL.

V gene TRBV20-1 combines with J gene TRBJ1-3, with D tentatively TRBD1 (6 bases). V lost 2 bases and J 2 bases, leaving 10 bases between the germline ends. Germline CDR1 and CDR2: DFQATT and SNEGSKA (reference sequence). The CDR3 loop spans 14 amino acids. The CDR3 region is CSARKGGTGNTIYF. In DNA form, the CDR3 reads TGCAGTGCTAGAAAAGGGGGTACTGGAAACACCATATATTTT.

This clonotype was seen many times. The chain couples TRBV3-1 to TRBJ2-3; D is perhaps TRBD1 (6 bases). Trimming removed 5 bases from V and 2 bases from J, with 11 bases in between. Germline V lookup: CDR1 LGHDT, CDR2 YNNKEL (reference sequence). This CDR3 region has 14 residues. The CDR3 sequence: CASSGQGFTDTQYF. CDR3 DNA: TGTGCCAGCAGCGGGCAGGGGTTCACAGATACGCAGTATTTT.

V and J are TRBV6-1 and TRBJ2-7; no firm D call. The CDR3 has 14 residues. Trimming cost V 6 bases and J 0 bases, with 12 bases left between them. Germline loops: CDR1 MNHNS, CDR2 SASEGT. DNA for the CDR3: TGTGCCAGCAGACATAAGGTTAGCTCCTACGAGCAGTACTTC. Translation: CASRHKVSSYEQYF.

The sample holds many counts of this clonotype. The chain recombines TRBV5-5 with TRBJ2-5; D gene uncertain. The germline CDR1 and CDR2 sequences are SGHKS and YYEKEE (reference sequence). Trimming removed 5 bases from V and 2 bases from J, with 10 bases in between. The CDR3 contains 13 residues. The CDR3 DNA is TGTGCCAGCAGTTCCGGCAGACAAGAGACCCAGTACTTC. Encoded protein: CASSSGRQETQYF. Full variable domain (missing parts from reference TRBV5-5 and TRBJ2-5): DAGVTQSPTHLIKTRGQQVTLRCSPISGHKSVSWYQQVLGQGPQFIFQYYEKEERGRGNFPDRFSARQFPNYSSELNVNALLLGDSALYLCASSSGRQETQYFGPGTRLLVL.

This clonotype was seen more than once but under ten times. The gene calls are TRBV28 and TRBJ2-3; either TRBD1 or TRBD2 may fit D (6 bases each). The CDR3 totals 18 residues. Trimming pared 7 bases from V and 1 base from J, leaving 24 bases between. CDR1 and CDR2 (germline): MDHEN, SYDVKM. For the CDR3, the DNA is TGTGCCAGCAACCTCTCTGGGGGGCCTGAGATCGGCACAGATACGCAGTATTTT. It translates to CASNLSGGPEIGTDTQYF. Full variable domain (remainder filled in from reference TRBV28 and TRBJ2-3): DVKVTQSSRYLVKRTGEKVFLECVQDMDHENMFWYRQDPGLGLRLIYFSYDVKMKEKGDIPEGYSVSREKKERFSLILESASTNQTSMYLCASNLSGGPEIGTDTQYFGPGTRLTVL.

This chain joins TRBV20-1 and TRBJ1-4, with a weak D call TRBD1 (6 bases). The CDR3 extends over 15 amino acids. CDR1 DFQATT and CDR2 SNEGSKA come from the germline V gene (reference sequence). Trimming cost V 3 bases and J 8 bases, with 19 bases left between them. CDR3 amino acids: CSARIATGIQEKLFF. The CDR3 DNA reads as TGCAGTGCTAGGATCGCAACAGGGATTCAGGAAAAACTGTTTTTT.

This clonotype was observed a few times. The chain recombines TRBV5-1 with TRBJ2-7, with D perhaps given as TRBD1 or TRBD2 (5 bases each). This CDR3 spans 18 amino acids. CDR1 is SGHRS, CDR2 YFSETQ, per germline. The V end was cut by 0 bases, the J end by 3 bases, with 22 bases between. The CDR3 nucleotides are TGCGCCAGCAGCTTGGTGCCAAACCCAGCGTCGGGGCGCTACGAGCAGTACGTC. Translated, it gives CASSLVPNPASGRYEQYV.

This clonotype was observed a few times. V usage is TRBV20-1 and J usage is TRBJ1-5; D possibly corresponds to TRBD1 (5 bases). The V gene lost 3 bases and the J gene lost 4 bases, with 13 bases spanning the gap. Germline V gene data show CDR1 as DFQATT and CDR2 as SNEGSKA (reference sequence). This CDR3 spans 14 amino acids. The DNA of the CDR3 is TGCAGTGCTAGTCCAGGACAATATAATCAGCCCCAGCATTTT. Translated, it gives CSASPGQYNQPQHF.

The chain uses TRBV20-1 and TRBJ2-3; D may be TRBD2 (6 bases). The CDR3 loop spans 16 amino acids. V was clipped by 6 bases and J by 2 bases, with 21 bases between them. Germline V gives CDR1 DFQATT, CDR2 SNEGSKA (reference sequence). This CDR3 reads CSAHNAGRRDTDTQYF. For the CDR3, the DNA is TGCAGTGCCCACAACGCAGGGAGGAGGGACACAGATACGCAGTATTTT.